The T cell receptor beta chain described here comes from a study of blood T cell repertoires in COVID-19. Across the whole study: Some COVID-19 samples were acute and others convalescent; all came from the United States, Italy and Spain.

CDR3 length equals 15 residues. Trimming took 4 bases from V and 7 from J, leaving 15 bases between them. Germline CDR1 and CDR2: SGHRS and YFSETQ. This clone was observed a few times. Some clones are missing from TCRdb's copy, which holds only in-frame ones; the method was immunoSEQ multiplex PCR. Altogether more than 110,000 clones are present, around 76% being singletons, with the ten largest covering approximately 14%. The chain combines TRBV5-1 with TRBJ1-6; possibly TRBD1 for D (5 bases). Sequenced: peripheral blood. This clonotype originated in a man older than 75 with acute or convalescent COVID-19. The CDR3 nucleotides are TGCGCCAGCAGCACGAACAGCGGGGGGAATTCACCCCTCCACTTT. Amino acid sequence: CASSTNSGGNSPLHF.